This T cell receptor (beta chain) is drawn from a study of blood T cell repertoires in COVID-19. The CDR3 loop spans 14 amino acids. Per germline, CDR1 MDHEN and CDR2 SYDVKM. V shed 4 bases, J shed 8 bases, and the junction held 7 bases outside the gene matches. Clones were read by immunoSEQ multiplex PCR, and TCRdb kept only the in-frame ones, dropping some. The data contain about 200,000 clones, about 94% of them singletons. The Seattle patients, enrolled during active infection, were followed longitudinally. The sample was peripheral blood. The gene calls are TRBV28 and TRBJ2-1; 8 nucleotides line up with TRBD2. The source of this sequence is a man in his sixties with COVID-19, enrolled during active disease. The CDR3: CASSSRRGEYEQFF. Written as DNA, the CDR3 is TGTGCCAGCAGTTCAAGGCGGGGGGAATATGAGCAGTTCTTC.